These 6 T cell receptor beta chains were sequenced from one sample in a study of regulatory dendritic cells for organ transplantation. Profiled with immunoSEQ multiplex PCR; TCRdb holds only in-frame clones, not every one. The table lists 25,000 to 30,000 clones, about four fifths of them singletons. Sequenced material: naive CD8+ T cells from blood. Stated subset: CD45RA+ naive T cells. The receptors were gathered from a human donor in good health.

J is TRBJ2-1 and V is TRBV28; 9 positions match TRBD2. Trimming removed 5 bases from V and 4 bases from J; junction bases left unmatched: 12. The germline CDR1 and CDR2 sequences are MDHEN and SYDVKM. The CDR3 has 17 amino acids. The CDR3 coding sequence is TGTGCCAGCAGTCTCCGTACGGGACTAGCTTCGTACAATGAGCAGTTCTTC. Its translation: CASSLRTGLASYNEQFF. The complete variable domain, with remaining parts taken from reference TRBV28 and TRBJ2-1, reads DVKVTQSSRYLVKRTGEKVFLECVQDMDHENMFWYRQDPGLGLRLIYFSYDVKMKEKGDIPEGYSVSREKKERFSLILESASTNQTSMYLCASSLRTGLASYNEQFFGPGTRLTVL.

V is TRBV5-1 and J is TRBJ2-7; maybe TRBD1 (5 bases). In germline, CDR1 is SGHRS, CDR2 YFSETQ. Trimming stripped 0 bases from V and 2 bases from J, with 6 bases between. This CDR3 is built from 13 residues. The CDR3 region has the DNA TGCGCCAGCAGCTTGGGGGGCCCCTACGAGCAGTACTTC. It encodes CASSLGGPYEQYF.

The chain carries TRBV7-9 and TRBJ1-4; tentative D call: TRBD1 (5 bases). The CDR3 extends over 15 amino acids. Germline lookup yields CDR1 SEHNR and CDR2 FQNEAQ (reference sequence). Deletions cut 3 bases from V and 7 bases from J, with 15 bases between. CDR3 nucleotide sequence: TGTGCCAGCAGCTTCCTCCAGGTGGGGCTTGAAAAACTGTTTTTT. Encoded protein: CASSFLQVGLEKLFF.

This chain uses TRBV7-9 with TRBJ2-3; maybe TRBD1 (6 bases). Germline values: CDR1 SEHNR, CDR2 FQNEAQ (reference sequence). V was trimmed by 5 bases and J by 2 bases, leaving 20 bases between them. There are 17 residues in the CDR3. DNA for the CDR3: TGTGCCAGCAGCCCAGTAGGGGGATTCGCTAACACAGATACGCAGTATTTT. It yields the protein CASSPVGGFANTDTQYF.

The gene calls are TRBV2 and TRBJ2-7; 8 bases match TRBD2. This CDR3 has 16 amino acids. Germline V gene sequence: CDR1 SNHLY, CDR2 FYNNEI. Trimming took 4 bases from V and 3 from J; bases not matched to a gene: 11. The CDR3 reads CASSADELAEVYEQYF. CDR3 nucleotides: TGTGCCAGCAGTGCCGATGAACTAGCGGAGGTCTACGAGCAGTACTTC.

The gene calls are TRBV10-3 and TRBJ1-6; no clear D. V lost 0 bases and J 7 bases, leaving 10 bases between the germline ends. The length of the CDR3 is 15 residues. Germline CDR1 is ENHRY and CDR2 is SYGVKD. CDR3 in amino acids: CAISESEHSNSPLHF. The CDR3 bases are TGTGCCATCAGTGAGTCTGAGCATAGCAATTCACCCCTCCACTTT.